This T cell receptor (beta chain) derives from a study of neurological immune-mediated disorders. At least ten counts were recorded for this clonotype. No antigen is known for it. Unsorted libraries were prepared from 2 million PBMCs that had been stored at -80 C. Study-wide results and limits: The expanded clones of different subjects shared no CDR3 amino acid sequences (suggesting private repertoires in all groups).

With 10-nucleotide random UMIs included, cDNA was synthesized by 5'RACE. Every sequencing run returned over 170 million TCR-beta sequences, which were derived from 15-18 subjects. TCRdb reprocessed the 5' RACE reads with MiXCR, giving one entry per CDR3 protein. The data show under 20,000 distinct CDR3 sequences, 14% to 15% seen once. V lost 5 bases and J lost 4; bases outside the gene matches: 8. Germline lookup yields CDR1 SGHTA and CDR2 FQGNSA. The CDR3 consists of 14 residues. The sample was PBMCs. The clonotype originates from a man aged 55 to 70 with HTLV-1-associated myelopathy (HAM/TSP). J is TRBJ2-7 and V is TRBV7-2, with TRBD2 matching 7 bases. The CDR3 is CASSPPSGGYEQYF. Here the CDR3 DNA reads TGTGCCAGCAGCCCCCCTTCGGGGGGTTACGAGCAGTACTTC.